This TCR beta chain was documented in a study of T cell responses to AZD1222 COVID-19 vaccine. Turning to the study itself: Second-dose timings of about 4 or about 12 weeks were pooled.

Measured with immunoSEQ multiplex PCR; TCRdb has only the in-frame clones, and not every one. This repertoire shows more than 150,000 clones, roughly 90% found once; its top ten account for about 4.2%. On this clone: The antigen is undetermined.

Findings of the study overall: Donors were largely white British and mainly female; clonal diversity was possibly underestimated. Spike was spanned by vaccine-associated CD4 TCRs, with dominance at 160-218 and 743-854. Nearly half of spike-specific TCRs reportedly go after variant regions that carry no mutations.

Trimming pared 1 base from V and 4 bases from J, leaving 14 bases between. Germline CDR1 reads SGHTA; CDR2 reads FQGNSA. The CDR3 loop spans 16 amino acids. The rearrangement uses TRBV7-2 and TRBJ1-5, with D perhaps TRBD1 (6 bases). This specimen consisted of peripheral blood, obtained on day 0 of AZD1222 vaccination. The TCR sequence derives from an adult in good health. The CDR3 DNA sequence: TGTGCCAGCAGCTTAGTTTCGGGACACCGAAATCAGCCCCAGCATTTT. It codes for CASSLVSGHRNQPQHF.